These 13 T cell receptor beta chains were all obtained from the same sample, sequenced in a study of T cell responses to AZD1222 COVID-19 vaccine. Measured with immunoSEQ multiplex PCR; TCRdb has only the in-frame clones, and not every one. The sample yields about 150,000 clones, about nine tenths seen once. The sequencing here drew on peripheral blood, taken on day 0 of AZD1222 vaccination. The receptors here all came from an adult in good health.

The chain has TRBV11-3 and TRBJ2-1, with D unresolved. With 1 base removed from V and 0 bases from J, the gap between germline ends came to 7 bases. The CDR3 has 15 residues. Looked up from germline, CDR1 is SGHNT and CDR2 is YENEEA. Here the CDR3 reads CASSLGATSYNEQFF. CDR3 coding DNA: TGTGCCAGCAGCTTAGGAGCTACCTCCTACAATGAGCAGTTCTTC.

This clone was picked up one time. The CDR3 loop is CASRNGLAGINEQFF. CDR3 in DNA: TGTGCCAGCAGGAACGGACTAGCGGGAATCAATGAGCAGTTCTTC. The rearrangement links TRBV27 to TRBJ2-1, with 12 bases matching TRBD2. From germline, CDR1 is MNHEY and CDR2 SMNVEV (reference sequence). The V gene end was trimmed by 6 bases and the J gene end by 6 bases; junction bases not matched to a gene: 6. This CDR3 has 15 amino acids.

The gene calls are TRBV7-2 and TRBJ1-2; no clear D. Germline loops: CDR1 SGHTA, CDR2 FQGNSA. The CDR3 covers 13 residues. The V and J ends lost 5 bases and 5 bases respectively, with 12 bases between them. In nucleotides, the CDR3 is TGTGCCAGCAGCCTCCCCCCTATGTATGGCTACACCTTC. Translating it yields CASSLPPMYGYTF. Using reference TRBV7-2 and TRBJ1-2 for the parts outside the CDR3, the full variable domain is GAGVSQSPSNKVTEKGKDVELRCDPISGHTALYWYRQSLGQGLEFLIYFQGNSAPDKSGLPSDRFSAERTGGSVSTLTIQRTQQEDSAVYLCASSLPPMYGYTFGSGTRLTVV.

The genes are TRBV9 and TRBJ1-1; D remains unclear. This CDR3 has 13 residues. The V end lost 0 bases, the J end lost 2 bases, and 5 bases lay between the germline ends. Germline loops: CDR1 SGDLS, CDR2 YYNGEE. As DNA, the CDR3 is TGTGCCAGCAGCGTAGAGGAAAACACTGAAGCTTTCTTT. Residues: CASSVEENTEAFF.

The V and J genes are TRBV5-8 and TRBJ1-2, with D hard to call. Between the trimmed V and J ends, which lost 4 bases and 4 bases, there was a span of 11 bases. The CDR3 runs 13 residues. Per germline, CDR1 SGHTS and CDR2 YDEGEE. CDR3 sequence: CASSRPGSYGYTF. The DNA for the CDR3 is TGTGCCAGCAGCAGACCAGGAAGCTATGGCTACACCTTC.

V gene TRBV24-1 combines with J gene TRBJ2-1, with D possibly matching TRBD1 (5 bases). The CDR3 spans 16 residues. Trimming took off 5 bases at V and 3 bases at J, with 16 bases between the two ends. The germline V gene encodes CDR1 KGHDR and CDR2 SFDVKD. The CDR3 DNA is TGTGCCACCAGTGCCCTGGACACACTTCTCTACAATGAGCAGTTCTTC. Translation: CATSALDTLLYNEQFF.

This clone was counted a single time. The rearrangement joins TRBV5-6 to TRBJ1-4; D not resolved. CDR1 SGHDT and CDR2 YYEEEE come from the germline V gene. The CDR3 loop spans 15 amino acids. The germline V and J ends were trimmed by 4 bases and 7 bases, with 17 bases remaining between them. CDR3 sequence reads: CASSIGRAFGEKLFF. CDR3 DNA sequence: TGTGCCAGCAGCATTGGGAGGGCTTTTGGTGAAAAACTGTTTTTT.

CDR3 DNA: TGTGCCACCAGTGACTTGGCTGGGAGGGATGAGCAGTTCTTC. This codes for CATSDLAGRDEQFF. The chain combines TRBV24-1 with TRBJ2-1, with TRBD2 identical over 7 bases. Germline lookup yields CDR1 KGHDR and CDR2 SFDVKD. V was pared by 4 bases and J by 8 bases, with 7 bases of the junction left unmatched. The CDR3 is 14 residues long.

This sequence joins TRBV15 and TRBJ1-5; TRBD1 matches 9 bases. CDR3 length: 18 amino acids. The germline V gene encodes CDR1 LNHNV and CDR2 YYDKDF (reference sequence). With 0 bases clipped from V and 7 bases from J, the junction kept 13 bases outside the gene matches. The CDR3 reads CATSRDRDRVFFGQPQHF. Here the CDR3 DNA reads TGTGCCACCAGCAGAGATCGGGACAGGGTATTTTTTGGCCAGCCCCAGCATTTT.

V usage is TRBV4-3 and J usage is TRBJ1-2; the match to TRBD1 covers 10 bases. CDR1 and CDR2 (germline): LGHNA, YSLEER. Trimming removed 2 bases from V and 4 bases from J; junction bases left unmatched: 7. The CDR3 extends over 16 amino acids. As DNA, the CDR3 is TGCGCCAGCAGCCAAACGGGACAGGGGCTTTTCTATGGCTACACCTTC. This encodes CASSQTGQGLFYGYTF.

The chain has TRBV5-1 and TRBJ2-5; D is ambiguous. The germline V gene has CDR1 SGHRS and CDR2 YFSETQ. V lost 4 bases and J lost 1, with 8 bases in between. The CDR3 is 13 residues long. The CDR3 region is CASSPPAQETQYF. Here the CDR3 DNA reads TGCGCCAGCAGCCCCCCAGCCCAAGAGACCCAGTACTTC. Looking up the rest from reference TRBV5-1 and TRBJ2-5 gives the full variable domain: KAGVTQTPRYLIKTRGQQVTLSCSPISGHRSVSWYQQTPGQGLQFLFEYFSETQRNKGNFPGRFSGRQFSNSRSEMNVSTLELGDSALYLCASSPPAQETQYFGPGTRLLVL.

This clone has only a few counts. This chain connects TRBV25-1 to TRBJ2-5, with D tentatively TRBD1 or TRBD2 (5 bases each). Germline values: CDR1 MGHDK, CDR2 SYGVNS. The V and J ends lost 2 bases and 4 bases respectively, with 8 bases between them. The CDR3 contains 13 residues. The CDR3 DNA is TGTGCCAGCAGTGAAGTAGGGACAGAGACCCAGTACTTC. This codes for CASSEVGTETQYF.

This rearrangement joins TRBV7-2 to TRBJ2-3; D might be TRBD1 (6 bases). The CDR3 has 16 residues. V was trimmed by 2 bases and J by 0 bases, leaving 12 bases between them. Germline values: CDR1 SGHTA, CDR2 FQGNSA. CDR3 DNA sequence: TGTGCCAGCAGCTTACCACGGACAGATAGCACAGATACGCAGTATTTT. Protein product: CASSLPRTDSTDTQYF.